This entry concerns a single TCR beta chain. Germline trimming cut 11 bases from V and 1 base from J; bases unmatched to any gene: 8. This CDR3 is 14 amino acids long. Germline assignment: CDR1 ENHRY and CDR2 SYGVKD. The sample belongs to a study of blood T cell repertoires in COVID-19. Study-wide context: Sample material is recorded as cDNA or gDNA derived from T cells, B-cell-depleted T cells, or PBMCs.

In the authors' methods: Nucleated cell counts were estimated from reference gene primer amplification. Profiling relied on immunoSEQ multiplex PCR, and the TCRdb table lists in-frame clones only, not all of them. D and trimming come from the DNA, and the V and J calls and clone size come from that table. Found here are roughly 55,000 clones, more than 60% of them singletons; the top ten hold about 15%. The rearrangement joins TRBV10-3 to TRBJ2-7; 10 nucleotides match TRBD1. Sequenced sample: peripheral blood. The clonotype originates from a human donor with active or convalescent COVID-19. The donor label of this sample is uncertain. CDR3 sequence (DNA): TGTGCCGCGACAGGGGGCAGGGAATCCTACGAGCAGTACTTC. Protein sequence: CAATGGRESYEQYF.